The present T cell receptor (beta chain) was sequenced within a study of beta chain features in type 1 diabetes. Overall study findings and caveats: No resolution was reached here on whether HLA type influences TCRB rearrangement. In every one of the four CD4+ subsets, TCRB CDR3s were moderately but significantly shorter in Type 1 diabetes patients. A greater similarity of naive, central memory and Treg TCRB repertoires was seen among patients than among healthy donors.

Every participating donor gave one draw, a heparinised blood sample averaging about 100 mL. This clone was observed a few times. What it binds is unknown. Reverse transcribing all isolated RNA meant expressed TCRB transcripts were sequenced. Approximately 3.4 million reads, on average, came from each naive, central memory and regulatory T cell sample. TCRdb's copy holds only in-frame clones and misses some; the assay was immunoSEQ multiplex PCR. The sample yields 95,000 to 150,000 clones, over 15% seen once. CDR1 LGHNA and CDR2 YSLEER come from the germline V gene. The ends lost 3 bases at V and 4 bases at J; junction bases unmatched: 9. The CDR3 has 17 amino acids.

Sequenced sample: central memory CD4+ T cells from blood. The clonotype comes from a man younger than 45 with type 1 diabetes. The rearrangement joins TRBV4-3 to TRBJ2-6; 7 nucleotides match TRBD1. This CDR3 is CASSHLKQGFGANVLTF. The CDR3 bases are TGCGCCAGCAGCCATCTTAAACAGGGGTTCGGGGCCAACGTCCTGACTTTC.